The sequence of this T cell receptor (beta chain) was determined in a study of graft-versus-host responses after intestinal transplantation. Study findings and constraints: Early after transplant, HvG declines were associated with peak levels of circulating GvH clones.

As concerns this clone: Its specificity is unknown.

Only in-frame clones appear in the TCRdb table, and some are missing; sequencing was by immunoSEQ multiplex PCR. The top ten clones hold around 0.12% of a sample with 90,000 to 150,000 clones, 90% to 95% of them seen once. Germline V gives CDR1 MDHEN, CDR2 SYDVKM. The CDR3 contains 15 residues. The germline V and J ends were trimmed by 4 bases and 7 bases, with 20 bases remaining between them. The sequence was collected from a human donor who received an intestinal transplant. Specimen: unstimulated CD4+ T cells sorted from spleen or lymph node cells, collected before intestinal transplant. The rearrangement links TRBV28 to TRBJ2-7, with D tentatively TRBD2 (7 bases). For the CDR3, the DNA is TGTGCCAGCAGTTCCTCAAGCGGGACATTGAGAGAGCAGTACTTC. It is translated as CASSSSSGTLREQYF.